A selection of T cell receptor beta chains follows, all from one sample in a study of T cell changes during pregnancy in multiple sclerosis. Produced via immunoSEQ multiplex PCR; TCRdb's table is partial and in-frame only. Of about 74,000 clones in the sample, more than 85% were seen once. Specimen: peripheral blood, collected before pregnancy. These receptors came from a female donor with multiple sclerosis, enrolled in a pregnancy study. CDR3s include the opening cysteine and the closing phenylalanine or tryptophan. Each record gives: V gene, clone size, D gene, J gene, CDR3 protein, CDR3 DNA. D genes are given only for firm matches. Only part of the rows carry a size: once, few, many, or a class if the clone is expanded.

TRBV30	once	.	TRBJ1-2	CAWSPTGSYGYTF	TGTGCCTGGAGTCCGACAGGCAGCTATGGCTACACCTTC
TRBV20-1	.	.	TRBJ1-2	CSARPSDGYTF	TGCAGTGCTAGACCCTCAGATGGCTACACCTTC
TRBV6-1	once	.	TRBJ2-1	CASRRASSYEQFF	TGTGCCAGCAGACGCGCGAGTTCCTATGAGCAGTTCTTC
TRBV7-3	.	TRBD2	TRBJ2-5	CASSPNGSGENGYQETQYF	TGTGCCAGCAGCCCAAATGGTAGCGGGGAGAACGGATACCAAGAGACCCAGTACTTC
TRBV20-1	.	.	TRBJ1-2	CSSEGYTF	TGCAGTTCGGAGGGCTACACCTTC
TRBV10-3	.	.	TRBJ1-1	CAISEGPVFHTEAFF	TGTGCCATCAGTGAGGGGCCGGTGTTCCACACTGAAGCTTTCTTT
TRBV10-2	.	TRBD2	TRBJ2-6	CASSGLAGSGANVLTF	TGCGCCAGCAGTGGGTTAGCGGGTTCTGGGGCCAACGTCCTGACTTTC
TRBV9	.	.	TRBJ2-1	CASSPRERSYNEQFF	TGTGCCAGCAGCCCACGTGAGAGGTCCTACAATGAGCAGTTCTTC
TRBV30	.	.	TRBJ2-5	CAWSQTGLFETQYF	TGTGCCTGGAGCCAAACGGGACTTTTTGAGACCCAGTACTTC
TRBV2	.	TRBD1	TRBJ1-2	CASSEEQGAPGYTF	TGTGCCAGCAGTGAAGAGCAGGGGGCGCCGGGCTACACCTTC
TRBV10-3	.	.	TRBJ2-7	CAISESRTDAYSYEQYF	TGTGCCATCAGTGAGTCGAGGACTGATGCCTACTCCTACGAGCAGTACTTC
TRBV2	.	TRBD1	TRBJ2-3	CASSVFVDRVTDTQYF	TGTGCCAGCAGTGTGTTCGTAGACAGGGTAACAGATACGCAGTATTTT
TRBV6-5	.	TRBD1	TRBJ1-2	CASSPRTGAGYTF	TGTGCCAGCAGTCCGCGGACAGGGGCTGGCTACACCTTC
TRBV5-5	.	.	TRBJ1-2	CASSLEPGVLGYTF	TGTGCCAGCAGCTTGGAGCCCGGGGTGCTCGGCTACACCTTC